This T cell receptor (beta chain) emerged from a study of TIL therapy for anti-PD-1-resistant metastatic lung cancer. Time point: pre-treatment sample, taken before nivolumab and TIL therapy. This clone was detected only a few times. The length of the CDR3 is 17 residues. The germline CDR1 and CDR2 sequences are MNHNS and SASEGT. V shed 2 bases and J 3 bases; nucleotides not matched to a gene: 10. Sequencing used immunoSEQ v3. Libraries were sequenced to roughly 2 million read pairs (survey) or about 5-6 million (deep). Generated by immunoSEQ multiplex PCR, the TCRdb table keeps only in-frame clones and is missing some. The sample holds fewer than 25,000 clones, more than 65% seen once.

The V gene is TRBV6-1, the J gene TRBJ2-4; 7 nucleotides line up with TRBD2. The sample here was blood, taken at baseline. The receptor's source is a person aged 25 to 85 with non-small cell lung cancer. CDR3 loop: CASSENWLAANKNIQYF. The DNA of the CDR3 is TGTGCCAGCAGTGAAAATTGGCTAGCGGCCAACAAAAACATTCAGTACTTC.